This passage covers 4 T cell receptor beta chains from one sample sequenced in a study of blood T cell repertoires in COVID-19 (dated by TCRdb to the early 2020s). Library generation was performed with the immunoSEQ multiplex PCR assay. The table comes from immuneACCESS by way of TCRdb, which keeps in-frame sequences with V and J called. Part of the clones is missing from these tables; in studies checked, under half for an unresolved V gene and the rest for unknown reasons. This sample lists 9,500 to 15,000 clones; about three quarters were detected once. The leading ten clones occupy 10% of the sample. The sample taken for sequencing was peripheral blood. Receptors were obtained from a man aged 55 to 70 with COVID-19, enrolled during active disease.

V and J are TRBV5-1 and TRBJ2-1; perhaps TRBD2 as D (6 bases). The V end was cut by 3 bases, the J end by 7 bases, with 11 bases between. The CDR3 sequence is 13 residues long. CDR1 is SGHRS, CDR2 YFSETQ, per germline. In DNA form, the CDR3 reads TGCGCCAGCAGCTCGGGACTTTCTAATGAGCAGTTCTTC. This sequence encodes CASSSGLSNEQFF.

The rearrangement uses TRBV7-6 and TRBJ2-1, with D tentatively TRBD2 (6 bases). V lost 6 bases to trimming and J lost 3 bases, with 18 bases between them. Germline V gene lookup returns CDR1 SGHVS and CDR2 FNYEAQ. There are 16 residues in the CDR3. This CDR3 is CASSSLGGTGYNEQFF. The CDR3 DNA is TGTGCCAGCAGTTCGCTGGGGGGTACGGGCTACAATGAGCAGTTCTTC.

This sequence joins TRBV5-1 and TRBJ1-4; TRBD1 might be the D (6 bases). Looked up from germline, CDR1 is SGHRS and CDR2 is YFSETQ. V was pared by 4 bases and J by 4 bases, with 14 bases between. This CDR3 is built from 15 residues. As DNA, the CDR3 is TGCGCCAGCAGCCCCTACAGGGCGAATAATGAAAAACTGTTTTTT. It specifies CASSPYRANNEKLFF.

The chain recombines TRBV6-5 with TRBJ2-7; 8 bases are shared with TRBD2. Germline CDR1 MNHEY, CDR2 SVGAGI. V shed 8 bases and J 2 bases; nucleotides not matched to a gene: 2. The CDR3 is made up of 12 amino acids. CDR3 region: CASRGGTYEQYV. The CDR3 region has the DNA TGTGCCAGCCGGGGGGGGACCTACGAGCAGTACGTC.